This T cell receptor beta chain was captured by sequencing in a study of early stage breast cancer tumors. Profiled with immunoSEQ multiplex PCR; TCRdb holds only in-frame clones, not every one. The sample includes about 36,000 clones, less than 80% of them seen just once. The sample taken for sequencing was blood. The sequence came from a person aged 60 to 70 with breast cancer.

The CDR3 loop reads CASSLGTYLNEQFF. The CDR3 DNA sequence: TGTGCCAGCAGCTTGGGGACTTACCTCAATGAGCAGTTCTTC. The chain carries TRBV13 and TRBJ2-1; D may be TRBD2 (6 bases). Germline assignment: CDR1 PRHDT and CDR2 FYEKMQ (reference sequence). Trimming left V 3 bases short and J 6 bases short, with 12 bases between. This CDR3 is 14 amino acids long.